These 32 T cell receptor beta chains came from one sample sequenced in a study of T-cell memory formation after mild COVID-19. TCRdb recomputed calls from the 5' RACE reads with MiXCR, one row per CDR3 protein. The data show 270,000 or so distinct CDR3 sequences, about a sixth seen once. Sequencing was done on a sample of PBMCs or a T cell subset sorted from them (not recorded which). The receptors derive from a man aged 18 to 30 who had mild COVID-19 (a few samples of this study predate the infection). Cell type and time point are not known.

Written as DNA, the CDR3 is TGTGCCAGCAGCTTAGTACGAGGGTCCTTAGATACGCAGTATTTT. Its protein is CASSLVRGSLDTQYF. This chain connects TRBV7-9 to TRBJ2-3; possible D gene TRBD2, 5 bases. In germline, CDR1 is SEHNR, CDR2 FQNEAQ (reference sequence). With 1 base removed from V and 5 bases from J, the gap between germline ends came to 13 bases. CDR3 length: 15 residues.

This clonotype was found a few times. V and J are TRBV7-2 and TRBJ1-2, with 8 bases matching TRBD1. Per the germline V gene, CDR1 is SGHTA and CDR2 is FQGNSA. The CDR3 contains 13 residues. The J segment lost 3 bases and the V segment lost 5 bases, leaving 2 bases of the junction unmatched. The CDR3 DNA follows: TGTGCCAGCAGCAAGGACAGGGACTATGGCTACACCTTC. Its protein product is CASSKDRDYGYTF.

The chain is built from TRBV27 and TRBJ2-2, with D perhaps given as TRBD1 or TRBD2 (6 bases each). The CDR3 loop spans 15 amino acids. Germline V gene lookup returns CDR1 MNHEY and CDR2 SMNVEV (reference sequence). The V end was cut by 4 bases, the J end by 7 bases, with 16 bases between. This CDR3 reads CASSSQMGGVGELFF. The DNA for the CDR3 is TGTGCCAGCAGTTCCCAGATGGGGGGCGTCGGGGAGCTGTTTTTT.

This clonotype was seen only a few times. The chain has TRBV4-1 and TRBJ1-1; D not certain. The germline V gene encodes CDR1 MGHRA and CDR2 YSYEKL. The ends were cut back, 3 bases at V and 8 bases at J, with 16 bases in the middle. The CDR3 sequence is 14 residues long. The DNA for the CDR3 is TGCGCCAGCAGCCAGGGGAGCCATAAAGCGGAAGCTTTCTTT. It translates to CASSQGSHKAEAFF.

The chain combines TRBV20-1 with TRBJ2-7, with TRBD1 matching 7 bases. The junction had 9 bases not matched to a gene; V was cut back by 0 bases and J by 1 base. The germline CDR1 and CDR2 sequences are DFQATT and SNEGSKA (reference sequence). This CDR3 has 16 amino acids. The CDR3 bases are TGCAGTGCTAGAGATAGGGGGCAGTTTAGGTCCTACGAGCAGTACGTC. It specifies CSARDRGQFRSYEQYV.

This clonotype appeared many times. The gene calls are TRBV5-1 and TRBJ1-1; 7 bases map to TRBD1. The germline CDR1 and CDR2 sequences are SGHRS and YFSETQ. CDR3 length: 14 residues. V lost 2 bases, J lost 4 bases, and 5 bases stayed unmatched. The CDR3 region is CASSFRTGGTEAFF. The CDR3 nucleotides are TGCGCCAGCAGCTTCAGGACAGGAGGCACTGAAGCTTTCTTT.

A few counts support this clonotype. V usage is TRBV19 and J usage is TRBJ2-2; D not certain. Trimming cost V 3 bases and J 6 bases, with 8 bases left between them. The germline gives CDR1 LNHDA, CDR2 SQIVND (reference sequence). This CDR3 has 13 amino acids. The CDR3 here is CASSIPIPGELFF. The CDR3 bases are TGTGCCAGTAGTATCCCTATCCCCGGGGAGCTGTTTTTT.

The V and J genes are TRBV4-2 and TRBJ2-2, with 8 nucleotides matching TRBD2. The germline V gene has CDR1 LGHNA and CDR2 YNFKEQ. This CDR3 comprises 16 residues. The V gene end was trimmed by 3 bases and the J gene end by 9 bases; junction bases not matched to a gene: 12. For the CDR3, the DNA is TGTGCCAGCAGCCATACTCTAGCGGGCGGGAGCTGGGAGCTGTTTTTT. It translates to CASSHTLAGGSWELFF.

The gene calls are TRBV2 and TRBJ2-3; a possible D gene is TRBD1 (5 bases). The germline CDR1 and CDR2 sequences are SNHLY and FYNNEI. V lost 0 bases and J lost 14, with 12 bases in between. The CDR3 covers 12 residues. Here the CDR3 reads CASSEARWGWYF. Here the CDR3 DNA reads TGTGCCAGCAGTGAAGCGAGGTGGGGCTGGTATTTT.

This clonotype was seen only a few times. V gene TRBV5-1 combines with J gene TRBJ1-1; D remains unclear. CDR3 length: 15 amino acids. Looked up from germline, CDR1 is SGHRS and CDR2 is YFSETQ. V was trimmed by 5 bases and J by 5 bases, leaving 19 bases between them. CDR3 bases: TGCGCCAGCAGACCCATAGGGAGGAGTCAAACTGAAGCTTTCTTT. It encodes CASRPIGRSQTEAFF.

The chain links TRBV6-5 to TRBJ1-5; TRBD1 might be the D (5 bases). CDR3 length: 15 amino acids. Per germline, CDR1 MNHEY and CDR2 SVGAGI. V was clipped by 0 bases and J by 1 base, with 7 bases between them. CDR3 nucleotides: TGTGCCAGCAGTTACTCGAGACAGAGCAATCAGCCCCAGCATTTT. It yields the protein CASSYSRQSNQPQHF.

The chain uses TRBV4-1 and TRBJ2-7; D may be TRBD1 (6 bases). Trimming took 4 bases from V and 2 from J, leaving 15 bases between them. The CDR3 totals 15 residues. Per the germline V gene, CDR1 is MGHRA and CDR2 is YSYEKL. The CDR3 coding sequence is TGCGCCAGCAGCCGGGGATCCCAGGGGACCTACGAGCAGTACTTC. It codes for CASSRGSQGTYEQYF.

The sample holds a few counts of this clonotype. Written as DNA, the CDR3 is TGTGCCAGCAGTTATGGTCGGGGGTCGGCCGGGGAGCTGTTTTTT. This translates into CASSYGRGSAGELFF. V gene TRBV6-2 or TRBV6-3 combines with J gene TRBJ2-2; D perhaps matches TRBD2 (6 bases). The CDR3 length is 15 residues. Germline V lookup: CDR1 MNHEY, CDR2 SVGEGT. The V gene lost 3 bases and the J gene lost 6 bases, with 14 bases spanning the gap.

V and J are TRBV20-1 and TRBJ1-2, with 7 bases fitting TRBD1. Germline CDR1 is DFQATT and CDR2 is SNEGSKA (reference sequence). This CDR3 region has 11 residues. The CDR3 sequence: CSPGGGRGYTF. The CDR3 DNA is TGCAGCCCAGGGGGAGGTCGAGGCTACACCTTC.

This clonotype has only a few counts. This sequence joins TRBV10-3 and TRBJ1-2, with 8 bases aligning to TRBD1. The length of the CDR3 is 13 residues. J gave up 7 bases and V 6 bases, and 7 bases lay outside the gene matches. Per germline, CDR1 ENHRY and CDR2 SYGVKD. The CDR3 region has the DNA TGTGCCATCAGGGGACAGGACAAGGGTGGCTACACCTTC. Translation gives CAIRGQDKGGYTF.

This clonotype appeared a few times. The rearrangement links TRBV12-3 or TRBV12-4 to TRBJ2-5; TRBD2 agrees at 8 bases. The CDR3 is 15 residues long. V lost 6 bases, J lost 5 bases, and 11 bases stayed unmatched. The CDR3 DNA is TGTGCCAGCAGACCGGGACTAGGGGGGAGTGAGACCCAGTACTTC. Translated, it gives CASRPGLGGSETQYF.

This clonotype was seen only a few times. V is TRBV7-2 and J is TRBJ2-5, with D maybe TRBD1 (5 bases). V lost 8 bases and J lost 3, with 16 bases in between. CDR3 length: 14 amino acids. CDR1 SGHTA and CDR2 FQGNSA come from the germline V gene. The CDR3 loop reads CASGKGNREETQYF. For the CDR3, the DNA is TGTGCCAGCGGGAAGGGGAATAGAGAAGAGACCCAGTACTTC. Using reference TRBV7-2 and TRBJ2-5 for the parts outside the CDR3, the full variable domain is GAGVSQSPSNKVTEKGKDVELRCDPISGHTALYWYRQSLGQGLEFLIYFQGNSAPDKSGLPSDRFSAERTGGSVSTLTIQRTQQEDSAVYLCASGKGNREETQYFGPGTRLLVL.

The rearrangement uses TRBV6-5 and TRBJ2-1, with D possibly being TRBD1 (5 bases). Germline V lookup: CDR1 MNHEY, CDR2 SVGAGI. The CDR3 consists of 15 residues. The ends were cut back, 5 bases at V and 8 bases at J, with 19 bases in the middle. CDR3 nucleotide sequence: TGTGCCAGCAGTCTCCAGGGCGATTCAGTCGATGAGCAGTTCTTC. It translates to CASSLQGDSVDEQFF.

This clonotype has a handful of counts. The CDR3 nucleotides read TGTGCCAGCAGTTTCAGGACTTTGGCTACTGAAGCTTTCTTT. Translated, it gives CASSFRTLATEAFF. This chain connects TRBV6-2 or TRBV6-3 to TRBJ1-1; D not resolved. The length of the CDR3 is 14 residues. Per the germline V gene, CDR1 is MNHEY and CDR2 is SVGEGT. V shed 4 bases and J shed 5 bases, with 14 bases lying between them.

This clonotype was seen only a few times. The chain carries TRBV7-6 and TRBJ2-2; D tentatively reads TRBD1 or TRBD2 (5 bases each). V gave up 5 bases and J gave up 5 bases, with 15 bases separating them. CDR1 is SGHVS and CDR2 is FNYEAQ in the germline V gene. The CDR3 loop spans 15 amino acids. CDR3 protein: CASSPAGTETGELFF. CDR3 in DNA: TGTGCCAGCAGCCCGGCCGGGACGGAAACCGGGGAGCTGTTTTTT.

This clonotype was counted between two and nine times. CDR3 sequence reads: CASSVGQGSNQPQHF. The DNA of the CDR3 is TGTGCCAGCAGCGTAGGACAAGGTAGCAATCAGCCCCAGCATTTT. The chain couples TRBV9 to TRBJ1-5; no reliable D call. CDR3 length equals 15 residues. V lost 0 bases and J 0 bases, leaving 7 bases between the germline ends. The germline V gene has CDR1 SGDLS and CDR2 YYNGEE.

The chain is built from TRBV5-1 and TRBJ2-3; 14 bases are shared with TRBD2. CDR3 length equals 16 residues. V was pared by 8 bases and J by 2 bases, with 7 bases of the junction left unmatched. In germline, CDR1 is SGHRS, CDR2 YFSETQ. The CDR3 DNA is TGCGCCAGAAACCGACTAGCGGGGGGGACCACAGATACGCAGTATTTT. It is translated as CARNRLAGGTTDTQYF. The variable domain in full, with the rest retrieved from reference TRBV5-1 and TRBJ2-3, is KAGVTQTPRYLIKTRGQQVTLSCSPISGHRSVSWYQQTPGQGLQFLFEYFSETQRNKGNFPGRFSGRQFSNSRSEMNVSTLELGDSALYLCARNRLAGGTTDTQYFGPGTRLTVL.

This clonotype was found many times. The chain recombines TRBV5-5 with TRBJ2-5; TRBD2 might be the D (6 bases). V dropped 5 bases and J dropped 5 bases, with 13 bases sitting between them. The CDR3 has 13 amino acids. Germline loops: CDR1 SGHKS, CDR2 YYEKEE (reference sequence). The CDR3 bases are TGTGCCAGCAGGTTGACTAGTTGGGAGACCCAGTACTTC. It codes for CASRLTSWETQYF.

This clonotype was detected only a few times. This chain's CDR3 is CASSQQGGMNTEAFF. DNA for the CDR3: TGCGCCAGCAGCCAACAGGGGGGAATGAACACTGAAGCTTTCTTT. The chain recombines TRBV5-1 with TRBJ1-1; TRBD1 matches 8 bases. The CDR3 has 15 amino acids. Germline CDR1 is SGHRS and CDR2 is YFSETQ. The V segment lost 4 bases and the J segment 0 bases; nucleotides outside the gene matches: 5.

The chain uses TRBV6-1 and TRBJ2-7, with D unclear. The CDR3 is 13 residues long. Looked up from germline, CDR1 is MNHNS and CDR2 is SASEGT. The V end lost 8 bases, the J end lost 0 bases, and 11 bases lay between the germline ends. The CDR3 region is CASRQLPSYEQYF. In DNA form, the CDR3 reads TGTGCCAGCCGCCAGCTACCCTCCTACGAGCAGTACTTC.

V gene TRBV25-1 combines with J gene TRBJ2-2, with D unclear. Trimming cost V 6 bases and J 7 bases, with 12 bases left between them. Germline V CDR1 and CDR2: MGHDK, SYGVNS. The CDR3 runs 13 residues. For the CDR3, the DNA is TGTGCCAGCAGGCCTGGCCTAATCGGGGAGCTGTTTTTT. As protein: CASRPGLIGELFF.

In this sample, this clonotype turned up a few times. This CDR3 is CASREGQRSTDTQYF. In nucleotides, the CDR3 is TGTGCCAGCCGTGAGGGACAGCGGAGCACAGATACGCAGTATTTT. The gene calls are TRBV12-3 or TRBV12-4 and TRBJ2-3, with TRBD1 matching over 7 bases. V shed 8 bases and J 0 bases; nucleotides not matched to a gene: 8. The CDR3 length is 15 residues.

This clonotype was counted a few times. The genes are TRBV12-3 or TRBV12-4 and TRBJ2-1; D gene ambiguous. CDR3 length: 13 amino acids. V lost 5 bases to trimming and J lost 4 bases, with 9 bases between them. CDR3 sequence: CASSPESYNEQFF. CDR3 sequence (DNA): TGTGCCAGCAGTCCTGAGAGTTACAATGAGCAGTTCTTC.

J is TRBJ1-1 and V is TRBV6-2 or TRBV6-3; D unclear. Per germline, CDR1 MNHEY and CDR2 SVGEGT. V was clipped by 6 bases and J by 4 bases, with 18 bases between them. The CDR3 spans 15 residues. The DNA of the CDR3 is TGTGCCAGCAGCCCCTCAAAAGTTATTGGCACTGAAGCTTTCTTT. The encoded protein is CASSPSKVIGTEAFF.

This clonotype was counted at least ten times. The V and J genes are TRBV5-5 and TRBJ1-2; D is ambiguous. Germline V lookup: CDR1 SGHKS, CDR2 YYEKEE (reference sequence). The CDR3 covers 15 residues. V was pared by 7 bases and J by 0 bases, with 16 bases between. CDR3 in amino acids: CASPAKALANYGYTF. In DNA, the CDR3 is TGTGCCAGCCCGGCGAAGGCGTTAGCTAACTATGGCTACACCTTC. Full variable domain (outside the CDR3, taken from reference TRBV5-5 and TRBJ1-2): DAGVTQSPTHLIKTRGQQVTLRCSPISGHKSVSWYQQVLGQGPQFIFQYYEKEERGRGNFPDRFSARQFPNYSSELNVNALLLGDSALYLCASPAKALANYGYTFGSGTRLTVV.

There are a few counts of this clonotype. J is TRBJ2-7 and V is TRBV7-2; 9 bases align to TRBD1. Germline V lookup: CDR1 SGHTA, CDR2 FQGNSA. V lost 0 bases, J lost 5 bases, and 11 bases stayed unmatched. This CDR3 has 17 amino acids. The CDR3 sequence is CASSLAPVGQGWNEQYF. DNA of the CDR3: TGTGCCAGCAGCTTAGCCCCCGTCGGACAGGGGTGGAACGAGCAGTACTTC.

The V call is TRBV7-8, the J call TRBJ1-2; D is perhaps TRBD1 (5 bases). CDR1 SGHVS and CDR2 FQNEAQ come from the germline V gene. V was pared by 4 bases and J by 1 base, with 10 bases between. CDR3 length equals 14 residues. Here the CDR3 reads CASSWGLINYGYTF. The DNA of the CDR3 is TGTGCCAGCAGCTGGGGACTGATTAACTATGGCTACACCTTC.